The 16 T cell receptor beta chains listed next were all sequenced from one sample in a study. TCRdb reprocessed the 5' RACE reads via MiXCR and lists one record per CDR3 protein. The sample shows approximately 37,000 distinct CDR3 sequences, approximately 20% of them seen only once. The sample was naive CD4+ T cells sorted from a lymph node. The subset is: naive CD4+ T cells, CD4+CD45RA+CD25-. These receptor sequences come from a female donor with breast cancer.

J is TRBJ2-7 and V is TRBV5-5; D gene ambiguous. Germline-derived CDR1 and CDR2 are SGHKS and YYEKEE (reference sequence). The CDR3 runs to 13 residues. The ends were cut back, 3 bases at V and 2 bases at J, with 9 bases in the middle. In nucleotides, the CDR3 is TGTGCCAGCAGCTCGGCCGTCGCCTACGAGCAGTACTTC. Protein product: CASSSAVAYEQYF. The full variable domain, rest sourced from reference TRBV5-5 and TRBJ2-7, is DAGVTQSPTHLIKTRGQQVTLRCSPISGHKSVSWYQQVLGQGPQFIFQYYEKEERGRGNFPDRFSARQFPNYSSELNVNALLLGDSALYLCASSSAVAYEQYFGPGTRLTVT.

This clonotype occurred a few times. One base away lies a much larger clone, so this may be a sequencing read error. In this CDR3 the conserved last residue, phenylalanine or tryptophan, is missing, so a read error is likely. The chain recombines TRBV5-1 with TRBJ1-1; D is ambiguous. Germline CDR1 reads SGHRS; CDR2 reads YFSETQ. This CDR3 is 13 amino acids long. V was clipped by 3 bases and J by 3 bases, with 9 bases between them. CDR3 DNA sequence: TGCGCCAGCAGCTCGGGAGGAGACACTGAAGCTTTCTTG. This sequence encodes CASSSGGDTEAFL.

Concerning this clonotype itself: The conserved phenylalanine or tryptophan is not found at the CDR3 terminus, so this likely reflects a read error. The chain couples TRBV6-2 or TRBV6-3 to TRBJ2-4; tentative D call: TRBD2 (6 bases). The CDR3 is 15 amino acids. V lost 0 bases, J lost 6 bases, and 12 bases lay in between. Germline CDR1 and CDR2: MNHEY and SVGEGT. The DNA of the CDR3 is TGTGCCAGCAGTTACTCGACTACCGGGGGAAACATTCAGTACTGC. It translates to CASSYSTTGGNIQYC.

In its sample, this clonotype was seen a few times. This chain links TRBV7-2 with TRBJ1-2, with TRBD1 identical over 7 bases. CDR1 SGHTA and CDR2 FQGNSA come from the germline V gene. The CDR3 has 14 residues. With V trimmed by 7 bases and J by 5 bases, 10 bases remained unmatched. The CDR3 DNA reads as TGTGCCAGCACCCCTGGACAGGCTTTGTATGGCTACACCTTC. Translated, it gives CASTPGQALYGYTF.

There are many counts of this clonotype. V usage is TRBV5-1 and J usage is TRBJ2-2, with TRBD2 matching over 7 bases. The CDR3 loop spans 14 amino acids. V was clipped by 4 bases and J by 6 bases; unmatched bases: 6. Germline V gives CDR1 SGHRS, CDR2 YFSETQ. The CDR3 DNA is TGCGCCAGCAGCCCTCGGACTAGTTCCGGGGAGCTGTTTTTT. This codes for CASSPRTSSGELFF. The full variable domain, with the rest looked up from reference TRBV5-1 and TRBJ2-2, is KAGVTQTPRYLIKTRGQQVTLSCSPISGHRSVSWYQQTPGQGLQFLFEYFSETQRNKGNFPGRFSGRQFSNSRSEMNVSTLELGDSALYLCASSPRTSSGELFFGEGSRLTVL.

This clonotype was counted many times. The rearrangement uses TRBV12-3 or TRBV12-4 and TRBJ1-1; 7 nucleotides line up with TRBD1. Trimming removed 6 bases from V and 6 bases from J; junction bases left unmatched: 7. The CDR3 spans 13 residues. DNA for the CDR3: TGTGCCAGCAGCCGGGACAGTCGGGCTGAAGCTTTCTTT. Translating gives CASSRDSRAEAFF.

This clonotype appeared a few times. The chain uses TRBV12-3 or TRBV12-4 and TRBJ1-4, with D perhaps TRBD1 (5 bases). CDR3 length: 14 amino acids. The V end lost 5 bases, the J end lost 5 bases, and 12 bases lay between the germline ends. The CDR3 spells CASSRGRANEKLFF. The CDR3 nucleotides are TGTGCCAGCAGTCGGGGCAGGGCGAATGAAAAACTGTTTTTT.

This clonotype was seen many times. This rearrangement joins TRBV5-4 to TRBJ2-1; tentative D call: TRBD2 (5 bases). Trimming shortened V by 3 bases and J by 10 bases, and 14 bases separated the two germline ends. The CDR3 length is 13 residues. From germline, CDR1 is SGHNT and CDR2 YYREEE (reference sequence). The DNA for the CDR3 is TGTGCCAGCAGCTCGAGGGTGATAGAAGAGCAGTTCTTC. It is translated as CASSSRVIEEQFF.

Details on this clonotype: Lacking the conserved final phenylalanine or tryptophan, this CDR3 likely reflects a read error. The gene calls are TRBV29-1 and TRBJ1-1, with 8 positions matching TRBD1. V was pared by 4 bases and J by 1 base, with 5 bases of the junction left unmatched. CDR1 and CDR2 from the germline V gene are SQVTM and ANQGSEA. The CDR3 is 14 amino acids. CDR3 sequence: CSVGPGTGNTEAFS. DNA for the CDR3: TGCAGCGTTGGTCCCGGGACAGGGAACACTGAAGCTTTCTCT.

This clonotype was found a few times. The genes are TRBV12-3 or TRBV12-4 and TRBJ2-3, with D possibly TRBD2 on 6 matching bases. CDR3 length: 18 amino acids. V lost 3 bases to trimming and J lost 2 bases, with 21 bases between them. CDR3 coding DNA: TGTGCCAGCAGTTTGGGCTCCGGAGGGCGGTGGAACACAGATACGCAGTATTTT. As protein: CASSLGSGGRWNTDTQYF.

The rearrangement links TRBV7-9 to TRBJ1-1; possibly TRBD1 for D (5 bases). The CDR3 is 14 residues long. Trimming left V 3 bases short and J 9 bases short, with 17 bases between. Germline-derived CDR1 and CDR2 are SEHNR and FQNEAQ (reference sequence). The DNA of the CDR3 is TGTGCCAGCAGCTTCCTGACACCGGGGGGACAAGCTTTCTTT. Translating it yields CASSFLTPGGQAFF.

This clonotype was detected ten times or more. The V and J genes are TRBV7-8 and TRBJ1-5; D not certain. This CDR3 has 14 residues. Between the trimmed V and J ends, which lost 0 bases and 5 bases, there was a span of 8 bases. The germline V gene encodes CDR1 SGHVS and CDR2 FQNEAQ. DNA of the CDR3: TGTGCCAGCAGCTTAGCGCTGGTTGATCAGCCCCAGCATTTT. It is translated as CASSLALVDQPQHF.

The CDR3 nucleotides read TGTGCCAGCAGCTTAGCGGGGGGCGCCGACACCGGGGAGCTGTTTTTT. This translates into CASSLAGGADTGELFF. This sequence joins TRBV7-8 and TRBJ2-2; D tentatively fits TRBD1 or TRBD2 (6 bases each). V was clipped by 0 bases and J by 3 bases, with 11 bases between them. CDR1 and CDR2 (germline): SGHVS, FQNEAQ. This CDR3 spans 16 amino acids.

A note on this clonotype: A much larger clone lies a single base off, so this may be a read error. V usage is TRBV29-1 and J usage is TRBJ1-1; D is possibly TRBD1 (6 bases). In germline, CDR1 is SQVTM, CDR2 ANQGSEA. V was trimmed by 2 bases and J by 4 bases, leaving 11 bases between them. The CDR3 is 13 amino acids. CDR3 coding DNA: TGCAGCGTTGAAAGGGGGAGGGGCACTGAAGCTTTCTTT. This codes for CSVERGRGTEAFF.

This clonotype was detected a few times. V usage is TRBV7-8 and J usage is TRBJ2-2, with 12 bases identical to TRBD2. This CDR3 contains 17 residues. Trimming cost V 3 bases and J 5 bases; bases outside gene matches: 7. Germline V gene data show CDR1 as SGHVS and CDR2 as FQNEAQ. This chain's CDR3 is CASSLASGGARTGELFF. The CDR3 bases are TGTGCCAGCAGCTTGGCTAGCGGGGGGGCCCGAACCGGGGAGCTGTTTTTT.

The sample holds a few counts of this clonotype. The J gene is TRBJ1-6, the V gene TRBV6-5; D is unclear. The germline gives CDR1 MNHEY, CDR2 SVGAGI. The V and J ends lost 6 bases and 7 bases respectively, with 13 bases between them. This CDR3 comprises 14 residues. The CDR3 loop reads CASRSARDNSPLHF. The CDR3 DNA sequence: TGTGCCAGCAGGTCGGCCAGAGACAATTCACCCCTCCACTTT.